This T cell receptor (beta chain) was sequenced in a study of blood T cell repertoires in COVID-19. Authors' methods: Reference gene primer amplification gave nucleated cell count estimates. Method: immunoSEQ multiplex PCR; TCRdb's copy keeps in-frame clones and lacks some. V and J calls and clone size follow that table, whereas D and trimming were derived from the DNA. Of around 160,000 clones in the sample, 65% to 85% are singletons; the top ten hold 5.8%. Grouping used clinical history reported by participants in a survey and questionnaire. CDR1 is LGHNA and CDR2 is YSLEER in the germline V gene. Deletions cut 0 bases from V and 8 bases from J, with 19 bases between. CDR3 length: 16 amino acids.

The clonotype comes from a woman aged 50 to 65 who had been exposed to COVID-19. The V and J genes are TRBV4-3 and TRBJ1-2; D uncertain. Sequencing was performed on PBMCs or T cells enriched from blood (not recorded which). CDR3 sequence reads: CASSQDAGLRTGGYTF. In nucleotides, the CDR3 is TGCGCCAGCAGCCAAGACGCCGGGCTCAGGACGGGGGGCTACACCTTC.